This TCR beta chain was observed in a study of T cell responses to AZD1222 COVID-19 vaccine. Study-level results: Nearly half of spike-specific TCRs reportedly target variant regions that are unmutated in the B.1.351 and B.1.1.7 variants. Clonal diversity was possibly underestimated, and white British individuals and females predominated among donors. Vaccination with two AZD1222 doses was followed by a rise in Spike-specific TCR breadth and depth. Recipients of AZD1222 seropositive at baseline numbered only five or six.

V lost 6 bases and J lost 4, with 13 bases in between. The CDR3 contains 14 residues. CDR1 and CDR2 from the germline V gene are LNHDA and SQIVND (reference sequence). Regarding this clone: What it binds is not known.

Profiled with immunoSEQ multiplex PCR; TCRdb holds only in-frame clones, not every one. The sample includes around 100,000 clones, less than 95% seen only once; the top ten take 1.3%. This specimen was peripheral blood, taken on day 0 of AZD1222 vaccination. This receptor was identified in an adult in good health. The rearrangement uses TRBV19 and TRBJ1-3; no firm D call. CDR3 loop: CASSRKGSGNTIYF. The CDR3 DNA is TGTGCCAGTAGCCGTAAGGGTTCCGGAAACACCATATATTTT.